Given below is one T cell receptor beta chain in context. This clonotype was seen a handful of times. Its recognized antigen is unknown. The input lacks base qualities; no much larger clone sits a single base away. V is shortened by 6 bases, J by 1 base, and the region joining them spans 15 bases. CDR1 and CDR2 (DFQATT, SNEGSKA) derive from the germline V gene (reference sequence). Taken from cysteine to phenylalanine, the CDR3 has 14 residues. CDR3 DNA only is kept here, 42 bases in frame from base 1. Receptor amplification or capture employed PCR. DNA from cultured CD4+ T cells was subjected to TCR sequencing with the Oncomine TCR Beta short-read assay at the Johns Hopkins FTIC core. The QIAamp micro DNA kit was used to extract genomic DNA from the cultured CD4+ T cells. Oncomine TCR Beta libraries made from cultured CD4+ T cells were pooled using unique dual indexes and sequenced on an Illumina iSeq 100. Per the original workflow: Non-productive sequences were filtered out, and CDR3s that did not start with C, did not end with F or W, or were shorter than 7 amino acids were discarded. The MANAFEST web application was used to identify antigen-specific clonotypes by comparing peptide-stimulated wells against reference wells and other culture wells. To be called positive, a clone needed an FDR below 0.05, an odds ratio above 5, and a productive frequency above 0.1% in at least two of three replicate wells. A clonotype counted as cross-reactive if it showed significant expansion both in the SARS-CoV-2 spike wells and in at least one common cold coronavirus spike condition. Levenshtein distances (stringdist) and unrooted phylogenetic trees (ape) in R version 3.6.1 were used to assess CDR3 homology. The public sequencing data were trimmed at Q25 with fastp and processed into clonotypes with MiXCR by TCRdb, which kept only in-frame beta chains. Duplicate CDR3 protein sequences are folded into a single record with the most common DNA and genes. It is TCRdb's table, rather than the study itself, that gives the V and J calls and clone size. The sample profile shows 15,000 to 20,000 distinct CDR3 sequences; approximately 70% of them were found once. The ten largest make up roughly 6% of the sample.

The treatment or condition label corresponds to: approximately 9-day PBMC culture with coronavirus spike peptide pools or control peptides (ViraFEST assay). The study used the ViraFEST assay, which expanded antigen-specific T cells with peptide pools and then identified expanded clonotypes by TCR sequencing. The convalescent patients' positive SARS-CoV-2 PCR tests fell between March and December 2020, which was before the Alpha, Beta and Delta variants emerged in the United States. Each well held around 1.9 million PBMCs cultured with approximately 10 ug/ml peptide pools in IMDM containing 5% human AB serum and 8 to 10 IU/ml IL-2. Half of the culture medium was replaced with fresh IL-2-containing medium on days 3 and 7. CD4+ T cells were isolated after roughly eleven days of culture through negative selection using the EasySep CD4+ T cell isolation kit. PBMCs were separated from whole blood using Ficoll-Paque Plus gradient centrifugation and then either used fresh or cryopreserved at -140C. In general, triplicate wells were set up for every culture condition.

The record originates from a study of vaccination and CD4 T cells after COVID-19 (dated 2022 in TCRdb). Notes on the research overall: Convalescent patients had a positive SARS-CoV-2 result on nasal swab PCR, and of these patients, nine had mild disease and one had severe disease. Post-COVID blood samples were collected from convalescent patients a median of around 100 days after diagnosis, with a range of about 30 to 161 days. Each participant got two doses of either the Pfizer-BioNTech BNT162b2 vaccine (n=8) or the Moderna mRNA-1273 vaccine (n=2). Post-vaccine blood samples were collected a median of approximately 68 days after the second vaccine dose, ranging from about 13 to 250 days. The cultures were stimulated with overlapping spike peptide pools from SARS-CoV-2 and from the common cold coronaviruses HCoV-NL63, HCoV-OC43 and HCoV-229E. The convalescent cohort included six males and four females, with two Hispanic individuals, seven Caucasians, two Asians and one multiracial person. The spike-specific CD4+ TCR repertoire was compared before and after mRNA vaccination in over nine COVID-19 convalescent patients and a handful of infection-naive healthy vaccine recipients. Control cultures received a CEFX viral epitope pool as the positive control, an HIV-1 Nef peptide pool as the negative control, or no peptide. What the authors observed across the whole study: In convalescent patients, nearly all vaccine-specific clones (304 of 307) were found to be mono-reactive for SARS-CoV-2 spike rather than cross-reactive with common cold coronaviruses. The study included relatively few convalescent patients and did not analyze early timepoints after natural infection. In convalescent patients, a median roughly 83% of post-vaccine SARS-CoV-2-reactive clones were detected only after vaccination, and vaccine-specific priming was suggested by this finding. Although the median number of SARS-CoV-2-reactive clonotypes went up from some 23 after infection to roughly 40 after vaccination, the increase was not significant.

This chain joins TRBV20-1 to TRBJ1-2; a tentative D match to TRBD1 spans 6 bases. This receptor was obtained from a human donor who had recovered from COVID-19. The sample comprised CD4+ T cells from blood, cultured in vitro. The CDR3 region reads CSALSTGNNYGYTF. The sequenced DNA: TGCAGTGCCCTCTCGACAGGCAATAACTATGGCTACACCTTC.